What follows describes a single T cell receptor beta chain. This specimen belongs to a study of cytomegalovirus exposure and HLA in healthy donors. Primers included in the PCR were 60 Vbeta and 13 Jbeta primers. Produced via immunoSEQ multiplex PCR; TCRdb's table is partial and in-frame only. This sample contains roughly 70,000 clones. The sample taken for sequencing was PBMCs. This TCR was recovered from a man between 35 and 55 years old in good health and CMV-seronegative.

Here the CDR3 reads CASSQDRSSGNTIYF. The CDR3, as DNA: TGTGCCAGCAGCCAAGATCGCAGCTCTGGAAACACCATATATTTT. V gene TRBV4-2 combines with J gene TRBJ1-3, with D unresolved. Germline CDR1 and CDR2: LGHNA and YNFKEQ. V lost 0 bases, J lost 0 bases, and 6 bases lay in between. This CDR3 is built from 15 residues.